This T cell receptor beta chain came from a study of regulatory T cells in long-lasting Graves disease. Across the whole study: More than 5 years of antithyroid drugs with positive TSH receptor antibodies defined persistent Graves' disease. General observations from the study: Exclusively peripheral blood, rather than thyroid tissue, was studied.

Time point: persistent/refractory GD, antithyroid drugs over 5 years with positive TRAb. Scientists built the TCR library using RNA that was extracted from PBMCs. With respect to this clonotype: The antigen remains undetermined.

For TCR beta, libraries came from iRepertoire HTBI primers and Arm-PCR of CDR3 regions. TCRdb used MiXCR to reprocess the multiplex PCR reads, holding one entry per CDR3 protein. The profile shows 600,000 to 800,000 distinct CDR3 sequences, 25% to 30% of them singletons. This CDR3 comprises 16 residues. Trimming removed 5 bases from V and 3 bases from J, with 16 bases in between. The germline V gene has CDR1 LNHDA and CDR2 SQIVND (reference sequence). The source of this sequence is a female donor with Graves disease. The material sequenced was peripheral blood mononuclear cells (PBMCs), taken when the disease was refractory, from a patient treated with antithyroid drugs. The chain couples TRBV19 to TRBJ1-4; tentative D call: TRBD1 (6 bases). The CDR3 DNA reads as TGTGCCAGTAGTTCGAACAGGGACGTGGCTAATGAAAAACTGTTTTTT. It encodes CASSSNRDVANEKLFF.